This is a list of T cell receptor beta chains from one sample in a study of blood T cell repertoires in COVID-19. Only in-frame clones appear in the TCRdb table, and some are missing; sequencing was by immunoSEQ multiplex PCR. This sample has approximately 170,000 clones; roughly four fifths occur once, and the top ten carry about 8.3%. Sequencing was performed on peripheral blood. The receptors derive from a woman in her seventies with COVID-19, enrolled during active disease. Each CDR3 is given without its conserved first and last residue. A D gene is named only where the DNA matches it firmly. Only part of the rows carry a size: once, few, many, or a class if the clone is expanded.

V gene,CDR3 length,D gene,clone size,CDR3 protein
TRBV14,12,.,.,ASSQAASGVSAF
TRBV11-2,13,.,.,ASTIVEGKATEAF
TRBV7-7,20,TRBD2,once,ASSLSEPGLAGVLLNTGELF
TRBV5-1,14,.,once,ASSLNAAGNTGELF
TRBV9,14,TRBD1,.,ASSVGGRTGYEKLF
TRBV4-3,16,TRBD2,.,ASSLYPPGLAGVVEQF
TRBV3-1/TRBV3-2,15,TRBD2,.,ASSQGAGGGRASPLF
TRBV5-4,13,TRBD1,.,ASSLDRGRRETQY
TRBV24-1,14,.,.,ATSAPTGSGANVLT
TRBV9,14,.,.,ASSVGAGRGLDTQY
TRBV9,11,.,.,ASSGPLGNIQY
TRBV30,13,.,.,AWSSRVRGTGELF
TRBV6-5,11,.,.,ASSRGRAYEQY
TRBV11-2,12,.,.,ASSRYREDYEQY
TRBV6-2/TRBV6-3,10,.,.,ASSLQGIEQY
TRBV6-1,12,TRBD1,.,ASSEGTAADTQY
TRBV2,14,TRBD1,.,ASSRTGGGSNQPQH
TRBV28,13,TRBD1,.,ASSPTGGNLDTQY
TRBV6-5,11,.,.,ASSDSPNTEAF
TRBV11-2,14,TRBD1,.,ASSDPGQTGGTEAF
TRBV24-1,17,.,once,ATSDNGRGRSSGANVLT
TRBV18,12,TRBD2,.,ASSTTSGSYEQY
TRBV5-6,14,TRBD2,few,ASSLVLAGGWYEQF
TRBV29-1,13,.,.,SVGKGTKHQETQY
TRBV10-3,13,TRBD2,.,AISEVVAGAGEQY
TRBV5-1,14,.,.,ASSLGDKSTNYGYT
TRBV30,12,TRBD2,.,AWSVSGRFYEQY
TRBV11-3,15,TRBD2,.,ASSLGGGSGRAYEQF
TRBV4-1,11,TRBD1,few,ASRGQGSGEQF
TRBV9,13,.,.,ASSVGHSNTGELF
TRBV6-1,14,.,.,ASSEARTVLRNTIY
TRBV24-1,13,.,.,ATQGLSRDTGELF
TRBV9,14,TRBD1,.,ASSPHHRGSYNEQF
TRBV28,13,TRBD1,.,ASRSGTGRPGGYT
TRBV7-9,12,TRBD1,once,ASSSDRASYEQY
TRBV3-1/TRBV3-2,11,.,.,ASRTGFGNTIY
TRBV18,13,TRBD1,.,ASSPNRGSYNEQF
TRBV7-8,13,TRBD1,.,ASSLRQGVGNTIY
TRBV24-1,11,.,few,ATSGEHTGELF
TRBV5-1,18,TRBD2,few,ASSLRTSGRSTRGTDTQY
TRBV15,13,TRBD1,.,ATSRGETGGSPLH
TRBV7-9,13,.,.,ASSPDSGNTGELF
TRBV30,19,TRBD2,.,AWSSSATSGSHSARRGTQY
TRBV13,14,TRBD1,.,ASSSAQGAMDEKLF
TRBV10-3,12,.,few,AIGLGQNNSPLH
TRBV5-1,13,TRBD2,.,ASWGGAGVPETQY
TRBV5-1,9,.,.,ASTNGETQY